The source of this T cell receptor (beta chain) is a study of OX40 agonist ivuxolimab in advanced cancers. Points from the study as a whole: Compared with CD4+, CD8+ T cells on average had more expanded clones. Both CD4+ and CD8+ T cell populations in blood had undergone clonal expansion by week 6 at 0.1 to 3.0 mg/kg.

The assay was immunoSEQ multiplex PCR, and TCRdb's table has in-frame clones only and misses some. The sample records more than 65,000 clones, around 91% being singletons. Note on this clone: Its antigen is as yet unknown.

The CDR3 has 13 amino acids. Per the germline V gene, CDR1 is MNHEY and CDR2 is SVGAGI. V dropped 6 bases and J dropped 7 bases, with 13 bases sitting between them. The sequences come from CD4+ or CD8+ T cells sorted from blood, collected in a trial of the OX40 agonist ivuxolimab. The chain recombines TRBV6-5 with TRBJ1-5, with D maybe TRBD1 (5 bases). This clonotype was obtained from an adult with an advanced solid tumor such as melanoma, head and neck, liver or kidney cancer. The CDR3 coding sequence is TGTGCCAGCAGGCCATGGGGCGGACAGCCCCAGCATTTT. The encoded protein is CASRPWGGQPQHF.